This is a list of T cell receptor beta chains from one sample in a study of identical twins. TCRdb processed the 5' RACE reads anew with MiXCR; each CDR3 protein has one entry. This repertoire shows fewer than 250,000 distinct CDR3 sequences, 7.5% found once; its top ten account for less than 6.5%. The sample was also reused in another study, on yellow fever vaccine responses in identical twins.

Source material: CD8+ T cells sorted from blood. The receptor source for this set is a woman aged 18-30 years in good health. CDR3s include the opening cysteine and the closing phenylalanine or tryptophan. The order of the fields is V gene, clone size, D gene, J gene, CDR3 DNA, CDR3 protein. D genes are given only for firm matches. The listing skips clone size in some rows; elsewhere it reads once, few, many or a size class.

TRBV27	NA	NA	TRBJ2-1	TGTGCCACCTCGAGGGGGATGGAGCAGTTCTTC	CATSRGMEQFF
TRBV13	NA	TRBD2	TRBJ2-7	TGTGCCAGCAGCATAGAGACTAGCGGGGAGCCTTACGAGCAGTACTTC	CASSIETSGEPYEQYF
TRBV7-8	many	TRBD1	TRBJ1-5	TGTGCCAGCAGCTTATCGGGTGCCGGGGGACAGATTTATAGCAATCAGCCCCAGCATTTT	CASSLSGAGGQIYSNQPQHF
TRBV15	NA	NA	TRBJ1-4	TGTGCCACCAGCGGTAGACCGGAGCGTGGGGAAAAACTGTTTTTT	CATSGRPERGEKLFF
TRBV24-1	many	TRBD1	TRBJ1-2	TGTGCCACCAGTGACTGGGACAGCTATGGCTACACCTTC	CATSDWDSYGYTF
TRBV12-3/TRBV12-4	many	TRBD2	TRBJ2-2	TGTGCCAGCAGGGAGACTAGCGGGGTGGATGGCTTCACCGGGGAGCTGTTTTTT	CASRETSGVDGFTGELFF
TRBV12-3/TRBV12-4	many	NA	TRBJ1-3	TGTGCCAGCAGTTTTATCCCTTTTTTAAACACCATATATTTT	CASSFIPFLNTIYF
TRBV2	NA	NA	TRBJ2-5	TGTGCCAGCAGTGACCGGGTTCGGATCGGGGAGACCCAGTACTTC	CASSDRVRIGETQYF
TRBV12-3/TRBV12-4	many	NA	TRBJ1-5	TGTGCCAGCAGTTCCCCCAACCAGGGGAACCAGCCCCAGCATTTT	CASSSPNQGNQPQHF
TRBV9	NA	NA	TRBJ2-6	TGTGCCAGCAGCCCCGCCGGGACATGGACGCAGGGGGCCAACGTCCTGACTTTC	CASSPAGTWTQGANVLTF
TRBV19	few	NA	TRBJ1-1	TGTGCCAGTAGTGGACAGATCGAGCGAAACACTGAAGCTTTCTTT	CASSGQIERNTEAFF
TRBV4-2	few	TRBD1	TRBJ2-5	TGTGCCAGCAGCCAAGATCGAAAGACAGGGGGGTACCAAGAGACCCAGTACTTC	CASSQDRKTGGYQETQYF
TRBV27	few	NA	TRBJ2-3	TGTGCCAGCAGTTTATTCCCCCGCCAACCAGATACGCAGTATTTT	CASSLFPRQPDTQYF
TRBV15	NA	NA	TRBJ2-5	TGTGCCACCAGCAGCCTGGCAGAAAAACAAGAGACCCAGTACTTC	CATSSLAEKQETQYF
TRBV6-1	NA	TRBD2	TRBJ2-7	TGTGCCAGCACCCAGCGGGGCGCCGGGCAGTACTTC	CASTQRGAGQYF
TRBV20-1	NA	NA	TRBJ1-2	TGCAGTGCTAGAGACAGGGCTAACTATGGCTACACCTTC	CSARDRANYGYTF
TRBV11-2	few	NA	TRBJ2-5	TGTGCCAGCAGTTCGACAGCCCCGTACCAAGAGACCCAGTACTTC	CASSSTAPYQETQYF
TRBV11-1	few	TRBD2	TRBJ2-2	TGTGCCAGCAGCTTCTTCGGTCGCGGGGGTGAATCGAACACCGGGGAGCTGTTTTTT	CASSFFGRGGESNTGELFF